This T cell receptor beta chain appears in the sequencing data of a study of breast tumors, draining lymph nodes, adjacent tissues. Study results and limitations: Tumor repertoires ranked between lymph nodes and nontumor tissue in diversity, with V and J gene preferences. The lymph node origin of tumor T cells was framed as consistent with a hypothesis, not demonstrated. The data were judged consistent with most tumor T cells coming from lymph node and expanding in tumor. Tumor and nontumor repertoires were significantly more similar in luminal-like than in basal-like breast cancer.

Samples came from axillary lymph nodes draining the breast cancer. This clonotype was detected ten times or more. Its antigen is unknown. TCRdb fed the multiplex PCR reads into MiXCR, producing one record per CDR3 protein. The data show about 100,000 distinct CDR3 sequences, roughly 20% seen once. The CDR3 contains 15 residues. The ends were cut back, 0 bases at V and 0 bases at J, with 6 bases in the middle. The TCR sequence derives from a female donor with breast cancer. Some clones in this sample may be carry-over from other donors' samples. The sequenced material came from axillary lymph node tissue. V gene TRBV12-3 or TRBV12-4 combines with J gene TRBJ2-1; unclear D gene. The chain's CDR3 is CASSLAASSYNEQFF. In DNA, the CDR3 is TGTGCCAGCAGTTTAGCAGCGAGCTCCTACAATGAGCAGTTCTTC.